This T cell receptor (beta chain) came from a study of shared clonotypes between healthy human individuals. Tens of thousands of T cell genomes, or around 0.2 ug DNA, went into the sorted-subset replicate PCRs. Data came from immunoSEQ multiplex PCR; TCRdb stores just in-frame clones and leaves some out. The repertoire holds 2.3 million or so clones, with 90% to 95% as singletons. V was cut by 0 bases and J by 1 base, with 13 bases left in between. This CDR3 spans 16 amino acids. Per the germline V gene, CDR1 is LGHNA and CDR2 is YSLEER. Overall study results and limits: Between a handful of donors, naive CD4 clonotypes were shared at a level of approximately 5%. Researchers sampled only blood; tissue repertoires likely differ.

Regarding this clone: Its target is not known.

The source of this sequence is a man aged 18 to 29 in good health. Some clones in this sample may be carry-over from other donors' samples. The specimen sequenced was naive CD4+ T cells from PBMCs. As to subset: CD45RA+ positively selected. This chain links TRBV4-3 with TRBJ2-7; D perhaps matches TRBD2 (6 bases). DNA of the CDR3: TGCGCCAGCAGCCAAGATGTTCCGGCGGGATCCTACGAGCAGTACTTC. This encodes CASSQDVPAGSYEQYF.